The rows below give T cell receptor beta chains drawn from one sample of a study of identifying expanded T cells in peripheral blood. This table comes from immunoSEQ multiplex PCR, and its TCRdb copy is limited to in-frame clones, with some not included. Of about 82,000 clones in the sample, roughly 89% are singletons; the top ten hold about 7%. The sequencing sample was made of blood. Source of these receptors: a person aged 18 to 75 in good health. Both conserved end residues are part of each CDR3. D genes are given only for firm matches. Clone size is not always given. Where it is, it says once, few, many or a class for expanded clones.

length: 12; V: TRBV5-4; size: -; D: -; J: TRBJ2-5; DNA: TGTGCCAGCAGCTTGTTTGCAGAGACCCAGTACTTC; CDR3: CASSLFAETQYF
length: 15; V: TRBV7-6; size: -; D: -; J: TRBJ1-6; DNA: TGTGCCAGCAGCTCGGCCGGGCCAAGTGGGTCACCCCTCCACTTT; CDR3: CASSSAGPSGSPLHF
length: 13; V: TRBV6-5; size: -; D: -; J: TRBJ1-1; DNA: TGTGCCAGCAGACGCGGACATTACACTGAAGCTTTCTTT; CDR3: CASRRGHYTEAFF
length: 15; V: TRBV9; size: -; D: -; J: TRBJ1-1; DNA: TGTGCCAGCAGCGTAGGGAACAGGGAGAACACTGAAGCTTTCTTT; CDR3: CASSVGNRENTEAFF
length: 14; V: TRBV21-1; size: -; D: -; J: TRBJ2-1; DNA: TGTGCCAGCAGCAAAGTTGGTCAGTTTAATGAGCAGTTCTTC; CDR3: CASSKVGQFNEQFF
length: 14; V: TRBV7-3; size: -; D: -; J: TRBJ2-5; DNA: TGTGCCAGCAGCTTAAGGGGCGGGCGGGAGACCCAGTACTTC; CDR3: CASSLRGGRETQYF
length: 15; V: TRBV2; size: -; D: -; J: TRBJ2-5; DNA: TGTGCCAGCCCTGAGGACCGGGGTGGGCAAGAGACCCAGTACTTC; CDR3: CASPEDRGGQETQYF
length: 16; V: TRBV7-9; size: once; D: -; J: TRBJ2-1; DNA: TGTGCCAGCAGCTTAGCTAGCGGACGGACCTACAATGAGCAGTTCTTC; CDR3: CASSLASGRTYNEQFF
length: 15; V: TRBV7-2; size: once; D: -; J: TRBJ1-2; DNA: TGTGCCAGCAGACCACCAATTACAGGGAACTATGGCTACACCTTC; CDR3: CASRPPITGNYGYTF
length: 15; V: TRBV30; size: -; D: -; J: TRBJ1-4; DNA: TGTGCCTGGAGTAATAAAGGGGTGGCGGGGGAAAAACTGTTTTTT; CDR3: CAWSNKGVAGEKLFF
length: 10; V: TRBV30; size: -; D: TRBD1; J: TRBJ1-1; DNA: TGTGCCTGGGGGGACAGGAAGGCTTTCTTT; CDR3: CAWGDRKAFF
length: 13; V: TRBV27; size: -; D: TRBD2; J: TRBJ2-7; DNA: TGTGCCAGCAGTAGCGGGAGTAGGTACGAGCAGTACTTC; CDR3: CASSSGSRYEQYF
length: 15; V: TRBV5-1; size: few; D: TRBD1; J: TRBJ2-1; DNA: TGCGCCAGCACGCTGACAGGGGCCCCGTACAATGAGCAGTTCTTC; CDR3: CASTLTGAPYNEQFF
length: 16; V: TRBV5-1; size: -; D: TRBD1; J: TRBJ1-1; DNA: TGCGCCAGCAGCTTGAGGGACAGACCCCCGAACACTGAAGCTTTCTTT; CDR3: CASSLRDRPPNTEAFF
length: 13; V: TRBV7-3; size: -; D: -; J: TRBJ2-3; DNA: TGTGCCAGCAGCTTCGGGGGCACAGATACGCAGTATTTT; CDR3: CASSFGGTDTQYF
length: 17; V: TRBV7-3; size: -; D: TRBD1; J: TRBJ2-2; DNA: TGTGCCAGCAGCCCCCAGGGACAGGGGGCCAACACCGGGGAGCTGTTTTTT; CDR3: CASSPQGQGANTGELFF
length: 16; V: TRBV7-9; size: -; D: TRBD1; J: TRBJ1-1; DNA: TGTGCCAGCAGGGGAGGACAGGACCTAATGAACACTGAAGCTTTCTTT; CDR3: CASRGGQDLMNTEAFF
length: 12; V: TRBV7-9; size: -; D: -; J: TRBJ2-1; DNA: TGTGCCAGCAGCTTACAGGGAGGTGAGCAGTTCTTC; CDR3: CASSLQGGEQFF
length: 14; V: TRBV7-9; size: -; D: -; J: TRBJ1-2; DNA: TGTGCCAGCAGCTTAACAGAGGACATCTATGGCTACACCTTC; CDR3: CASSLTEDIYGYTF
length: 12; V: TRBV30; size: -; D: -; J: TRBJ2-2; DNA: TGTGCCTCGATGATGAACACCGGGGAGCTGTTTTTT; CDR3: CASMMNTGELFF
length: 11; V: TRBV6-5; size: once; D: -; J: TRBJ1-1; DNA: TGTGCCACCCGCCGGGGGTCTGAAGCTTTCTTT; CDR3: CATRRGSEAFF
length: 14; V: TRBV6-1; size: -; D: -; J: TRBJ1-1; DNA: TGTGCCAGCAGTGAATGGGGAATGAACACTGAAGCTTTCTTT; CDR3: CASSEWGMNTEAFF
length: 13; V: TRBV10-3; size: -; D: -; J: TRBJ1-3; DNA: TGTGCCATCAAGGGGGACCCTGGAAACACCATATATTTT; CDR3: CAIKGDPGNTIYF
length: 14; V: TRBV27; size: -; D: -; J: TRBJ1-1; DNA: TGTGCCAGCAGTTTATCGGGGGCAAGCACTGAAGCTTTCTTT; CDR3: CASSLSGASTEAFF
length: 12; V: TRBV30; size: -; D: -; J: TRBJ1-1; DNA: TGTGCCTGGAACCCCAGGGACACTGAAGCTTTCTTT; CDR3: CAWNPRDTEAFF
length: 18; V: TRBV5-3; size: -; D: -; J: TRBJ1-6; DNA: TGTGCCAGAAGCTGGGGCGGAGTAGGGTCCAAAAACAATTCACCCCTCCACTTT; CDR3: CARSWGGVGSKNNSPLHF
length: 14; V: TRBV19; size: few; D: TRBD1; J: TRBJ2-7; DNA: TGTGCCAGTAACCCGGGACAGGGGACCAACGAGCAGTACTTC; CDR3: CASNPGQGTNEQYF
length: 12; V: TRBV10-3; size: once; D: -; J: TRBJ1-2; DNA: TGTGCCATCAGTGTACAGGGCTATGGCTACACCTTC; CDR3: CAISVQGYGYTF
length: 17; V: TRBV4-1; size: -; D: -; J: TRBJ2-3; DNA: TGCGCCAGCAGCCAAGTAGAAGGCTTCCCTGCGGGAGATACGCAGTATTTT; CDR3: CASSQVEGFPAGDTQYF